Following are 20 T cell receptor beta chains from one sample sequenced in a study of blood T cell repertoires in COVID-19. The assay was immunoSEQ multiplex PCR, and TCRdb's table has in-frame clones only and misses some. Seen here are under 450,000 clones, 81% observed once, and the top ten hold about 1.2%. The sequenced sample was peripheral blood. The receptors here all came from a human donor with acute or convalescent COVID-19. The donor label of this sample is uncertain.

The chain has TRBV6-5 and TRBJ1-2; D may be TRBD1 (6 bases). With 7 bases removed from V and 6 bases from J, the gap between germline ends came to 15 bases. Germline V CDR1 and CDR2: MNHEY, SVGAGI. The CDR3 is 13 amino acids. CDR3 DNA sequence: TGTGCCAGCATCCTACAGGGCAGGGATGGCTACACCTTC. This codes for CASILQGRDGYTF.

This chain links TRBV7-2 with TRBJ2-1; TRBD2 might be the D (5 bases). The V and J ends lost 5 bases and 1 base respectively, with 12 bases between them. The CDR3 runs to 15 residues. Germline loops: CDR1 SGHTA, CDR2 FQGNSA. This CDR3 is CASSLLPGSYNEQFF. The DNA for the CDR3 is TGTGCCAGCAGCCTACTCCCGGGGTCCTACAATGAGCAGTTCTTC. Using reference TRBV7-2 and TRBJ2-1 for the parts outside the CDR3, the full variable domain is GAGVSQSPSNKVTEKGKDVELRCDPISGHTALYWYRQSLGQGLEFLIYFQGNSAPDKSGLPSDRFSAERTGGSVSTLTIQRTQQEDSAVYLCASSLLPGSYNEQFFGPGTRLTVL.

CDR3 in DNA: TGTGCCAGCAGTGTCCTAGAGCTCTTGGGCGAGCAGTACTTC. Encoded protein: CASSVLELLGEQYF. This sequence joins TRBV2 and TRBJ2-7; unclear D gene. CDR3 length equals 14 residues. Trimming stripped 4 bases from V and 6 bases from J, with 16 bases between. Germline loops: CDR1 SNHLY, CDR2 FYNNEI.

The chain links TRBV5-1 to TRBJ1-1; D gene uncertain. V was clipped by 4 bases and J by 2 bases, with 15 bases between them. Germline V gene sequence: CDR1 SGHRS, CDR2 YFSETQ. The CDR3 is 15 amino acids. DNA for the CDR3: TGCGCCAGCAGCGGAGTTGTCGGAACTAACACTGAAGCTTTCTTT. Amino acid sequence: CASSGVVGTNTEAFF.

The chain employs TRBV3-1 (or the pseudogene TRBV3-2) and TRBJ2-2; D might be TRBD1 (5 bases). CDR3 length equals 16 residues. Germline lookup yields CDR1 LGHDT and CDR2 YNNKEL (reference sequence). The germline V and J ends were trimmed by 1 base and 0 bases, with 9 bases remaining between them. CDR3 amino acids: CASSQGKGANTGELFF. In DNA, the CDR3 is TGTGCCAGCAGCCAAGGGAAAGGGGCGAACACCGGGGAGCTGTTTTTT.

This clone appeared once. This chain uses TRBV11-2 with TRBJ1-5, with D maybe TRBD1 (5 bases). The CDR3 sequence is 16 residues long. CDR1 is SGHAT and CDR2 is FQNNGV in the germline V gene. Trimming took off 5 bases at V and 1 base at J, with 15 bases between the two ends. CDR3 nucleotide sequence: TGTGCCAGCAGCCCCGCAGGAGGGGCGAGCAATCAGCCCCAGCATTTT. Amino acid sequence: CASSPAGGASNQPQHF.

This clone turned up a few times. This chain joins TRBV30 and TRBJ1-3; the match to TRBD1 covers 8 bases. This CDR3 spans 15 amino acids. Germline values: CDR1 GTSNPN, CDR2 SVGIG (reference sequence). Trimming took 4 bases from V and 4 from J; bases not matched to a gene: 9. In DNA form, the CDR3 reads TGTGCCTGGAATCCGGACAGGGTCACAGGAAACACCATATATTTT. Residues: CAWNPDRVTGNTIYF.

The gene calls are TRBV5-1 and TRBJ1-5; D may be TRBD1 (5 bases). CDR3 length: 14 amino acids. Looked up from germline, CDR1 is SGHRS and CDR2 is YFSETQ. V dropped 3 bases and J dropped 4 bases, with 11 bases sitting between them. CDR3 sequence: CASSWGVGNQPQHF. In DNA form, the CDR3 reads TGCGCCAGCAGCTGGGGGGTGGGGAATCAGCCCCAGCATTTT.

This clone was seen a single time. The CDR3 sequence is CASSLSSTSNYGYTF. The CDR3 coding sequence is TGTGCCAGCAGTTTATCCAGTACCTCTAACTATGGCTACACCTTC. This chain connects TRBV27 to TRBJ1-2; no definite D call. The CDR3 spans 15 residues. The V and J ends lost 0 bases and 0 bases respectively, with 8 bases between them. The germline V gene has CDR1 MNHEY and CDR2 SMNVEV (reference sequence).

This chain links TRBV30 with TRBJ2-1, with 10 bases that match TRBD2. V was clipped by 4 bases and J by 7 bases; unmatched bases: 10. The CDR3 is made up of 15 amino acids. Per germline, CDR1 GTSNPN and CDR2 SVGIG (reference sequence). CDR3 coding DNA: TGTGCCTGGACCCGAGCGGGAGGGCCATATAATGAGCAGTTCTTC. It yields the protein CAWTRAGGPYNEQFF.

The chain joins TRBV11-2 to TRBJ2-1; D gene unclear. The germline V and J ends were trimmed by 3 bases and 0 bases, with 6 bases remaining between them. Germline CDR1 and CDR2: SGHAT and FQNNGV. The CDR3 sequence is 14 residues long. The CDR3 sequence: CASSFTSSYNEQFF. The CDR3 bases are TGTGCCAGCAGCTTCACAAGCTCCTACAATGAGCAGTTCTTC.

The chain joins TRBV21-1 to TRBJ2-2; TRBD1, as called in the table, went unchecked against the DNA. TRBV21-1 is given as a pseudogene. The length of the CDR3 is 14 residues. In DNA, the CDR3 is TGTGCCAGCCTCCCAGGGATTTACACCGGGGAGCTGTTTTTT. Translated, it gives CASLPGIYTGELFF.

J is TRBJ2-1 and V is TRBV7-6; the match to TRBD2 covers 15 bases. From germline, CDR1 is SGHVS and CDR2 FNYEAQ. Trimming at V came to 5 bases and at J to 5 bases, leaving 10 bases not matched to a gene. CDR3 length: 18 residues. DNA of the CDR3: TGTGCCAGCAGCCCCCGGACTAGCGGGGGGGCAGCCCACAATGAGCAGTTCTTC. Translation: CASSPRTSGGAAHNEQFF.

This clone was recorded a few times. The chain combines TRBV7-2 with TRBJ2-5, with D unclear. Germline lookup yields CDR1 SGHTA and CDR2 FQGNSA. V was pared by 5 bases and J by 1 base, with 14 bases between. The CDR3 runs 15 residues. This chain's CDR3 is CASSLSRISQETQYF. The CDR3 DNA sequence: TGTGCCAGCAGCCTGTCGAGGATTAGCCAAGAGACCCAGTACTTC.

The genes are TRBV5-5 and TRBJ1-5; 7 bases are shared with TRBD1. From germline, CDR1 is SGHKS and CDR2 YYEKEE (reference sequence). The CDR3 is made up of 19 amino acids. V lost 4 bases, J lost 0 bases, and 16 bases stayed unmatched. The CDR3 nucleotides are TGTGCCAGCAGCCGGGGGACAGTGGGACCGGGTGGTAGCAATCAGCCCCAGCATTTT. Its protein is CASSRGTVGPGGSNQPQHF.

The chain is built from TRBV7-6 and TRBJ1-3; 7 nucleotides line up with TRBD1. The V gene end was trimmed by 5 bases and the J gene end by 4 bases; junction bases not matched to a gene: 8. This CDR3 has 15 residues. In germline, CDR1 is SGHVS, CDR2 FNYEAQ. This CDR3 reads CASSLFRGIGNTIYF. DNA of the CDR3: TGTGCCAGCAGCCTCTTCAGGGGGATCGGAAACACCATATATTTT.

The rearrangement links TRBV5-5 to TRBJ2-5; TRBD2 aligns across 10 bases. This CDR3 spans 15 amino acids. In germline, CDR1 is SGHKS, CDR2 YYEKEE (reference sequence). J gave up 0 bases and V 6 bases, and 5 bases lay outside the gene matches. The CDR3 DNA follows: TGTGCCAGCACCCTAGCGGGGGTGAACCAAGAGACCCAGTACTTC. Protein: CASTLAGVNQETQYF.

The chain uses TRBV2 and TRBJ2-3; tentative D call: TRBD1 (6 bases). Germline V gives CDR1 SNHLY, CDR2 FYNNEI. This CDR3 has 13 residues. The V and J ends lost 8 bases and 3 bases respectively, with 12 bases between them. The CDR3 loop is CASRSGATDTQYF. Here the CDR3 DNA reads TGTGCCAGCCGGTCAGGGGCAACAGATACGCAGTATTTT. Using reference TRBV2 and TRBJ2-3 for the parts outside the CDR3, the full variable domain is EPEVTQTPSHQVTQMGQEVILRCVPISNHLYFYWYRQILGQKVEFLVSFYNNEISEKSEIFDDQFSVERPDGSNFTLKIRSTKLEDSAMYFCASRSGATDTQYFGPGTRLTVL.

The rearrangement uses TRBV12-5 and TRBJ2-3; TRBD1 might be the D (5 bases). V was cut by 1 base and J by 2 bases, with 13 bases left in between. Looked up from germline, CDR1 is LGHNT and CDR2 is FRNRAP. CDR3 length: 16 residues. As DNA, the CDR3 is TGTGCTAGTGGTTTGGAGGTGGGGCCCTTCACAGATACGCAGTATTTT. Protein sequence: CASGLEVGPFTDTQYF.

J is TRBJ2-7 and V is TRBV18, with 7 bases aligning to TRBD1. With V trimmed by 0 bases and J by 3 bases, 5 bases remained unmatched. The CDR3 sequence is 15 residues long. CDR1 KGHSH and CDR2 LQKENI come from the germline V gene. The CDR3 DNA sequence: TGTGCCAGCTCACCACCAAAGGGGGCCCACTACGAGCAGTACTTC. Residues: CASSPPKGAHYEQYF.